The entry below describes one T cell receptor beta chain. It has no known antigen specificity. No clone much larger than this one lies a single base away; base qualities are absent. Library preparation used the immunoSEQ multiplex PCR assay. The multiplex PCR relied on a mix of 60 forward primers for TCR Vbeta segments and 13 reverse primers for TCR Jbeta segments. The CDR3 region of rearranged TCR beta genes was amplified from genomic DNA by a multiplex PCR assay. On the Illumina HiSeq System, the amplified TCR beta libraries were sequenced as 87-base-pair reads. In the paper's pipeline: A later analysis tallied 70 million to 100 million unique TCR beta chains across the 650 to 750 repertoires, and about 12 million of those chains were shared by two or more donors. To remove PCR and sequencing errors, raw reads were error-corrected and collapsed into unique sequences using a nearest-neighbor algorithm that merged closely related sequences. V, D and J gene segments were assigned by aligning CDR3 sequences to IMGT reference sequences. For a sequence to be retained, a match of at least six nucleotides to both a V gene segment and a J gene segment was required. Rearrangements were called productive when the CDR3 lacked stop codons and stayed in frame with V and J; all others were non-productive. Following IMGT convention, CDR3 was defined as the stretch from the second conserved V-encoded cysteine up to the conserved J-encoded phenylalanine. In an earlier analysis of approximately 500 of the donors, sequences lacking an unambiguous match to a single V gene segment were excluded. An earlier analysis of over 450 of the donors classified V segments as functional when productive rearrangements were above 56.7% and as segregating when the standard deviation between donors was above 5%. A statistical classification framework was developed to diagnose cytomegalovirus status using the catalog of TCR beta chain sequences. In a later analysis, TCR nucleotide sequences were compared against IMGT/GENE-DB human TR gene sequences so that V and J genes could be assigned. The TCRdist pipeline was used in a later analysis to assign CDR3 sequences and most-parsimonious VDJ recombination scenarios. A later analysis defined each TCR beta chain by its CDR3 amino acid sequence plus V-gene family, and excluded reads lacking a unique V-gene family. A later analysis removed 550 to 700 highly shared, low-generation-probability nucleotide sequences to deal with suspected cross-contamination and a sequencing artifact. In a later analysis, a clonal expansion index was calculated for each public chain from normalized within-repertoire ranks of inferred template counts. In a later analysis, generation probabilities were computed using a VDJ recombination model fitted to out-of-frame rearrangements, and the results were checked against IGoR. Hypergeometric tests were used in a later analysis to score TCR-TCR, TCR-HLA and TCR-CMV co-occurrence, with a repertoire-size bias correction applied to the TCR pairs. False discovery rates were estimated in a later analysis by permuting HLA or CMV assignments 20 times. In a later analysis, co-occurring TCRs were grouped with DBSCAN, and TCRdist sequence similarity was added when clustering was performed within HLA-allele-positive subsets. Repertoires with fewer than 30,000 or more than 120,000 public chains were left out of co-occurrence clustering, as were five repertoires with anomalous nucleotide sharing. TCRdb re-hosts the immuneACCESS table, in-frame sequences only. Its copies lack some clones; in the studies checked, an unresolved V gene accounts for under half of them, and the cause for the rest is not known. The V and J calls and the clone size are those of that table, but D and trimming were determined from the DNA. The sample table shows roughly 120,000 clones, and 60% to 85% are seen once. The ten biggest clones cover around 2.1% of the sample.

The data belong to a study of cytomegalovirus exposure and HLA in healthy donors (dated by TCRdb to 2016 to 2017). Background on the whole study: In an earlier analysis of some 610 of the donors, 276 Gb of sequence data and 117 million unique TCR beta sequences from some 170 million T cells were reported. Several DR-DQ haplotypes were treated as single units for association and clustering because of strong linkage in the cohort. An earlier analysis of around 580 of the donors used high-throughput TCR beta sequencing to judge whether each TCR beta V gene segment behaved as functional or pseudogenic. A later genetic analysis used genome-wide SNP genotypes for about 65% of the roughly 700 donors, treating that subset as a discovery cohort. In addition to the first cohort of 666 subjects, a separate validation cohort of 120 different subjects was used. The study aimed to test whether signatures of past pathogen exposure could be identified by cataloging public T cell receptors. Among the roughly 380 genotyped donors, around 81% belonged to the genetic ancestry cluster associated with self-reported Caucasian donors. High-throughput TCR immunosequencing, statistical association of individual TCRs with disease status, and machine learning were combined to predict cytomegalovirus infection status. Donor age, sex, ethnicity and CMV serostatus were compiled together with the repertoire data. Using immunosequencing, the study profiled T cell repertoires from around 670 subjects and related those repertoires to cytomegalovirus serostatus. Every discovery cohort repertoire had been produced on one sequencing platform. HLA typing covered class I and class II loci at four-digit resolution. Rather than drawing on any new phenotypic data, the later analysis identified candidate immune exposures from TCR beta sequences and the way those sequences occurred across donors. A later analysis re-analyzed previously published TCR beta repertoires from 500 to 700 donors and added high-resolution HLA genotyping to study TCR occurrence patterns. Roughly 300 gigabases of sequencing data and 70 million to 100 million unique TCR sequences made up an early release that covered several hundred HLA-typed donors. Typing coverage varied by locus: 629-630 donors for A, B, C, DRB1 and DQB1; under 550 for DQA1; 600 to 610 for DPA1; roughly 470 for DPB1. Among roughly 400 genotyped donors of the cohort, an average of approximately 240,000 unique TCR beta nucleotide sequences was sequenced per donor, of which about 20% were non-productive. Beyond this particular receptor, the publication reports: Because counts were too low, 15 or so rarely observed V segments, including chromosome 9 orphons, were excluded from the earlier analysis of 587 of the donors. In a later analysis, over 15,000 TCR beta sequences were associated with specific HLA alleles at a false discovery rate of 0.05. Compared with the approximately 600-donor mean, donors in an Asian-associated ancestry cluster had fewer N-insertions in productive TCRs, according to a later genetic analysis. A cluster of highly shared sequence variants was judged likely to be a technical artifact of the sequencing pipeline. In a later analysis, TCR association rates were found to vary across HLA loci, with the most associated TCRs seen for DRB1 alleles and the fewest for HLA-C alleles. A further reported finding was that TCR beta sequences accurately predicted the HLA-A and HLA-B alleles for most subjects in the first cohort. A few of the identified cytomegalovirus-associated TCR beta chains were confirmed in vitro to be specific for cytomegalovirus antigens. Linkage disequilibrium might explain the correlated functional status among segregating V segments, but an unknown experimental factor could not be excluded. V-gene and J-gene trimming of TCR beta chains was associated with a missense DCLRE1C variant in a later genetic analysis, and the association was replicated in an independent cohort. Several of the top co-occurrence clusters appeared to be linked to parvovirus B19, influenza, CMV and Epstein-Barr virus, according to a later analysis. In both the original and validation cohorts, the classifier was reported to diagnose cytomegalovirus status with high specificity and sensitivity. For the cohort, immune exposure information was limited to CMV serostatus. Across donors, most TCR sequences were observed very rarely, whereas some public TCRs were present in many individuals. Strong co-occurrence of HLA alleles, especially DR and DQ, made assigning TCR associations to individual alleles difficult. The cohort was sequenced for TCR beta chains only, and without alpha or paired-chain data the features that could be detected were limited. Broadly in line with IMGT annotations, most TCR beta V segments showed up in productive rearrangements about 90% or about 30% of the time in an earlier analysis of 450 to 600 of the donors. In the study, approximately 150 TCR beta chains were listed as associated with cytomegalovirus. Because some donors lacked HLA typing at each locus, the association tests relied only on the typed subset. A later analysis found that HLA-associated TCR beta chains were more clonally expanded and had lower generation probabilities than equally common non-associated chains. According to a later analysis, most CMV-associated TCR beta chains appeared to be HLA-restricted, and the HLA associations seemed to be driven largely by CMV exposure. According to the authors, the approach could potentially be generalized to other disease states and immunological phenotypes. The presence/absence analyses assumed that sequencing depth was roughly uniform across donors, and that assumption may not be true.

The cohort was made up of approximately 670 healthy bone marrow donors. All cohort members were sampled while nominally healthy, although unrecorded immune exposures were likely present. The donor tested CMV seronegative and was one of the 352 seronegative cohort members. Each donor provided a peripheral blood sample, and peripheral blood mononuclear cells were used for TCR beta sequencing. The Qiagen DNeasy Blood Extraction Kit was used to extract genomic DNA from the blood cell samples. Material: PBMCs. The TCR sequence derives from a man in his forties or fifties in good health and CMV-seronegative.

This receptor carries the CDR3 CASSLRTGEFNEQFF. The DNA reads as follows: TGTGCCAGCAGCTTAAGGACAGGGGAATTCAATGAGCAGTTCTTC. The rearranged chain carries TRBV7-8 and TRBJ2-1, with 9 bases aligning to TRBD1. V loses 2 bases at its end and J loses 6 bases; junction bases beyond the gene matches: 5. CDR1 and CDR2 were assigned from the germline V gene as SGHVS and FQNEAQ. The CDR3, from cysteine to phenylalanine, totals 15 residues. The CDR3 DNA has 45 bases and is translated from base 1.